The rows below give T cell receptor beta chains drawn from one sample of a study of blood T cells in healthy people across ages. TCRdb called the 5' RACE reads again in MiXCR, with one record for every CDR3 protein. The table has about 800,000 distinct CDR3 sequences, roughly 50% seen once. Sequenced: blood. The receptors originated from a man aged 30 to 45 in good health. Each CDR3 is given with its conserved first and last residue. D genes are given only for firm matches. For some rows the clone size is stated as once, few or many, or as a class when expanded; others skip it.

D	size	V	J	CDR3	DNA
TRBD1	.	TRBV7-9	TRBJ1-4	CASSPGNRGTNEKLFF	TGTGCCAGCAGCCCCGGCAACAGGGGTACTAATGAAAAACTGTTTTTT
.	.	TRBV29-1	TRBJ2-7	CSVGPVASYEQYF	TGCAGCGTTGGTCCGGTGGCATCCTACGAGCAGTACTTC
.	.	TRBV6-5	TRBJ2-7	CASSHSVGYEQYF	TGTGCCAGCAGCCATTCCGTGGGCTACGAGCAGTACTTC
.	.	TRBV28	TRBJ2-7	CASNLPSYEQYF	TGTGCCAGCAACTTGCCCTCCTACGAGCAGTACTTC
.	.	TRBV10-3	TRBJ2-5	CAISETGPSQETQYF	TGTGCCATCTCCGAGACGGGACCTAGCCAAGAGACCCAGTACTTC
TRBD2	.	TRBV11-1	TRBJ2-7	CASRGTSGYNEQYF	TGTGCCAGCAGAGGGACTAGCGGATACAATGAGCAGTACTTC
TRBD2	.	TRBV20-1	TRBJ2-3	CSAGSVGLASTDAQYF	TGCAGTGCTGGGAGCGTGGGACTAGCCTCGACAGATGCGCAGTATTTT
.	.	TRBV4-3	TRBJ2-7	CASSQHFRGDYEQYF	TGCGCCAGCAGCCAGCACTTCCGGGGAGACTACGAGCAGTACTTC
.	.	TRBV13	TRBJ2-1	CASSSGVSEQFF	TGTGCCAGCAGCTCAGGCGTTAGTGAGCAGTTCTTC
TRBD2	few	TRBV7-2	TRBJ2-1	CASSWVAGGNEQFF	TGTGCCAGCAGCTGGGTAGCGGGGGGGAATGAGCAGTTCTTC
.	once	TRBV6-1	TRBJ2-5	CASSEGPSAETQYF	TGTGCCAGCAGTGAAGGTCCTAGCGCGGAGACCCAGTACTTC
.	.	TRBV7-9	TRBJ2-7	CASSSRETYNEQYF	TGTGCCAGCAGCTCTCGGGAGACATACAATGAGCAGTACTTC
TRBD1	.	TRBV9	TRBJ1-2	CASSEPGGNYGYTF	TGTGCCAGCAGTGAACCAGGGGGCAACTATGGCTACACCTTC
TRBD2	.	TRBV29-1	TRBJ2-5	CSVNRAGPGNEQYF	TGCAGCGTTAACAGAGCGGGGCCTGGCAATGAGCAGTACTTC
.	.	TRBV5-1	TRBJ2-7	CASSPGWTPAEQYF	TGCGCCAGCAGCCCGGGGTGGACACCTGCCGAGCAGTACTTC
.	.	TRBV29-1	TRBJ2-7	CSVGLKAGSSYEQYF	TGCAGCGTTGGCCTTAAGGCGGGGAGCTCCTACGAGCAGTACTTC
.	.	TRBV27	TRBJ1-2	CASRATGYYGYTF	TGTGCCAGCAGGGCAACAGGCTACTATGGCTACACCTTC
TRBD2	.	TRBV7-2	TRBJ2-7	CASSLGGSIYEQYF	TGTGCCAGCAGCTTGGGAGGGTCGATCTACGAGCAGTACTTC
.	.	TRBV5-5	TRBJ1-1	CTSMAARGYTEAFF	TGTACCAGCATGGCGGCCAGGGGTTACACTGAAGCTTTCTTT
.	few	TRBV11-2	TRBJ2-2	CASSGSGELFF	TGTGCCAGCAGTGGTAGTGGGGAGCTGTTTTTT
TRBD2	.	TRBV7-3	TRBJ2-7	CASSSGLAPYEQYF	TGTGCCAGCAGCTCCGGACTAGCTCCCTACGAGCAGTACTTC
.	few	TRBV7-9	TRBJ2-1	CASSPGPMTYNEQFF	TGTGCCAGCAGCCCCGGACCGATGACCTACAATGAGCAGTTCTTC
.	.	TRBV7-2	TRBJ2-1	CASSARYEQFF	TGTGCCAGCAGCGCTAGATACGAGCAGTTCTTC
.	.	TRBV29-1	TRBJ1-1	CSVERVRPRGTEAFF	TGCAGCGTTGAAAGGGTCCGACCCAGAGGGACTGAAGCTTTCTTT
.	few	TRBV29-1	TRBJ2-1	CSVGGSGGPHNEQFF	TGCAGCGTTGGCGGTTCCGGAGGGCCACACAATGAGCAGTTCTTC
.	.	TRBV6-2/TRBV6-3	TRBJ1-1	CASSAPRGTGPNTKAFF	TGTGCCAGCAGTGCCCCTAGGGGTACAGGGCCGAACACTAAAGCTTTCTTT
.	.	TRBV20-1	TRBJ2-3	CSALGERITDTQYF	TGCAGTGCTTTAGGGGAGCGGATCACAGATACGCAGTATTTT
.	.	TRBV10-3	TRBJ2-3	CAIRGPAMQTSTDTQYF	TGTGCCATCAGAGGCCCCGCTATGCAAACTAGCACAGATACGCAGTATTTT
TRBD1	.	TRBV20-1	TRBJ1-3	CSAQLGQGKLGDSGNTIYF	TGCAGTGCCCAGCTGGGACAGGGGAAGTTAGGAGACTCTGGAAACACCATATATTTT
.	few	TRBV5-1	TRBJ2-1	CASSRSYNEQFF	TGCGCCAGCAGCCGCTCCTACAATGAGCAGTTCTTC
TRBD1	.	TRBV20-1	TRBJ2-7	CSASMQGALDEQYF	TGCAGTGCTTCTATGCAGGGGGCGTTAGACGAGCAGTACTTC
TRBD2	.	TRBV29-1	TRBJ2-2	CSATLAGDTGELFF	TGCAGCGCCACACTAGCGGGAGACACCGGGGAGCTGTTTTTT
.	.	TRBV20-1	TRBJ2-7	CSGGGPYEQYF	TGCAGTGGAGGCGGACCCTACGAGCAGTACTTC
TRBD1	few	TRBV5-4	TRBJ2-7	CASSLGGQGAYEQYF	TGTGCCAGCAGCTTGGGGGGACAGGGGGCCTACGAGCAGTACTTC
TRBD1	.	TRBV7-2	TRBJ2-7	CASSSGTAFSYEQYF	TGTGCCAGCAGCTCCGGGACAGCCTTCTCCTACGAGCAGTACTTC
TRBD2	.	TRBV12-3/TRBV12-4	TRBJ2-1	CASSIETSGYNEQFF	TGTGCCAGCAGTATCGAGACTAGCGGGTACAATGAGCAGTTCTTC
.	.	TRBV30	TRBJ2-7	CAGSASYEQYF	TGTGCCGGGAGTGCTAGTTACGAGCAGTACTTC
TRBD1	.	TRBV29-1	TRBJ1-2	CSVQQGAEHGYTF	TGCAGCGTTCAACAGGGGGCGGAACATGGCTACACCTTC
TRBD1	once	TRBV7-2	TRBJ1-6	CASSLGDRVPPLHF	TGTGCCAGCAGCTTAGGAGACAGGGTGCCACCCCTCCACTTT
TRBD2	.	TRBV28	TRBJ2-3	CASSSPASGGTDTQYF	TGTGCCAGCAGTTCCCCTGCTAGCGGAGGCACAGATACGCAGTATTTT
.	.	TRBV11-2	TRBJ2-7	CASQDGPYEQYF	TGTGCCAGCCAGGACGGTCCCTACGAGCAGTACTTC